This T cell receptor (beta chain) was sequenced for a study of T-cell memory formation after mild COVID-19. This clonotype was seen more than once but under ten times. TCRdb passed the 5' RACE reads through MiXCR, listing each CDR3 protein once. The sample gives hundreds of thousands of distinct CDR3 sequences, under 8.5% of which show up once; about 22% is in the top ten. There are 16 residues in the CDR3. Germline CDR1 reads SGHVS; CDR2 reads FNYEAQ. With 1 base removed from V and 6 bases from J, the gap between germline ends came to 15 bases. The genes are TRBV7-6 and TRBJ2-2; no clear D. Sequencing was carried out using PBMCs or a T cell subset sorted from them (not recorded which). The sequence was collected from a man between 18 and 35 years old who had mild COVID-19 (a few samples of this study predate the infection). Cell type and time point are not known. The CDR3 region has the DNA TGTGCCAGCAGCTTAGTTCCGGCTCCCAGCGCCGGGGAGCTGTTTTTT. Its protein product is CASSLVPAPSAGELFF.